A single sample is the source of the 25 T cell receptor beta chains below, sequenced in a study of a mutant IDH1 vaccine in newly diagnosed glioma. Only in-frame clones appear in the TCRdb table, and some are missing; sequencing was by immunoSEQ multiplex PCR. Here the sample spans around 58,000 clones, about 86% being singletons. Described time point: week 5, during vaccination. In every dose of vaccine, 300 ug of mutant IDH1 20-mer peptide was given alongside topical imiquimod. Their cognate antigens are unknown. The starting material was PBMCs, obtained from a glioma patient whose treatment included an IDH1 peptide vaccine. The receptors shown here come from a man under 40 with glioma.

V usage is TRBV5-6 and J usage is TRBJ1-1; D is undetermined. The germline CDR1 and CDR2 sequences are SGHDT and YYEEEE. This CDR3 region has 15 residues. V lost 0 bases and J 0 bases, leaving 9 bases between the germline ends. The CDR3 region has the DNA TGTGCCAGCAGCTTGGGTCCAGGTCTGAACACTGAAGCTTTCTTT. Its translation: CASSLGPGLNTEAFF.

The V call is TRBV27, the J call TRBJ1-3, with D unclear. The CDR3 has 16 residues. CDR1 is MNHEY, CDR2 SMNVEV, per germline (reference sequence). With 0 bases removed from V and 0 bases from J, the gap between germline ends came to 9 bases. CDR3 DNA: TGTGCCAGCAGTTTATCGCCAGGCACCTCTGGAAACACCATATATTTT. It specifies CASSLSPGTSGNTIYF.

The genes are TRBV5-1 and TRBJ2-1; TRBD2 is a possible D gene (6 bases). The CDR3 length is 15 residues. Germline loops: CDR1 SGHRS, CDR2 YFSETQ. V was cut by 4 bases and J by 0 bases, with 11 bases left in between. CDR3 region: CASSQDGSSYNEQFF. Written as DNA, the CDR3 is TGCGCCAGCAGCCAGGACGGGAGCTCCTACAATGAGCAGTTCTTC.

The chain joins TRBV6-5 to TRBJ2-7, with D perhaps matching TRBD1 (6 bases). V was clipped by 2 bases and J by 0 bases, with 8 bases between them. Germline assignment: CDR1 MNHEY and CDR2 SVGAGI. The CDR3 has 14 residues. CDR3 residues: CASSYADSSYEQYF. Written as DNA, the CDR3 is TGTGCCAGCAGTTACGCGGACAGCTCCTACGAGCAGTACTTC.

This clone was counted once. The chain combines TRBV7-9 with TRBJ2-5; D gene unclear. CDR3 size: 15 residues. The germline V gene encodes CDR1 SEHNR and CDR2 FQNEAQ (reference sequence). V was clipped by 1 base and J by 5 bases, with 14 bases between them. As DNA, the CDR3 is TGTGCCAGCAGCTTAGGGACCCGGGCGGCCGAGACCCAGTACTTC. It translates to CASSLGTRAAETQYF.

This chain links TRBV2 with TRBJ2-3; D possibly matches TRBD1 or TRBD2 (6 bases each). V was cut by 4 bases and J by 0 bases, with 17 bases left in between. The V gene's germline CDR1 is SNHLY and CDR2 FYNNEI. The CDR3 loop spans 17 amino acids. CDR3 loop: CASSAGDGGTSTDTQYF. The CDR3 region has the DNA TGTGCCAGCAGTGCGGGTGACGGGGGCACTAGCACAGATACGCAGTATTTT.

The chain carries TRBV10-1 and TRBJ2-3; 13 bases map to TRBD2. Germline CDR1 reads WNHNN; CDR2 reads SYGVQD (reference sequence). Trimming cost V 6 bases and J 3 bases; bases outside gene matches: 6. The CDR3 is 16 residues long. The CDR3: CASRKGLAGATDTQYF. The DNA for the CDR3 is TGCGCCAGCAGGAAAGGACTAGCGGGGGCTACAGATACGCAGTATTTT.

The genes are TRBV10-2 and TRBJ1-2; D is possibly TRBD1 (6 bases). Looked up from germline, CDR1 is WSHSY and CDR2 is SAAADI. This CDR3 region has 14 residues. The V gene lost 5 bases and the J gene lost 0 bases, with 10 bases spanning the gap. The CDR3 region has the DNA TGCGCCAGCAGTAACGGACAGTCTAACTATGGCTACACCTTC. Protein sequence: CASSNGQSNYGYTF.

V and J are TRBV6-1 and TRBJ1-1, with D possibly being TRBD1 (5 bases). Between the trimmed V and J ends, which lost 3 bases and 1 base, there was a span of 18 bases. The CDR3 sequence is 17 residues long. Germline-derived CDR1 and CDR2 are MNHNS and SASEGT. The CDR3 spells CASSDSTKGPGNTEAFF. CDR3 nucleotides: TGTGCCAGCAGTGATAGTACGAAGGGGCCAGGGAACACTGAAGCTTTCTTT.

This chain joins TRBV6-5 and TRBJ2-1; D unclear. The CDR3 is 16 amino acids. CDR1 and CDR2 (germline): MNHEY, SVGAGI. Trimming stripped 0 bases from V and 8 bases from J, with 17 bases between. For the CDR3, the DNA is TGTGCCAGCAGTTACTCTAGAAGTTTCGGGTGGGATGAGCAGTTCTTC. It specifies CASSYSRSFGWDEQFF.

V and J are TRBV5-4 and TRBJ2-5; 12 nucleotides agree with TRBD2. Germline-derived CDR1 and CDR2 are SGHNT and YYREEE (reference sequence). The length of the CDR3 is 16 residues. V shed 5 bases, J shed 6 bases, and the junction held 11 bases outside the gene matches. The CDR3 sequence: CASSMTSGGSGKTQYF. CDR3 sequence (DNA): TGTGCCAGCAGTATGACTAGCGGGGGATCGGGAAAGACCCAGTACTTC.

The chain links TRBV5-1 to TRBJ2-5; TRBD2 aligns across 8 bases. Germline loops: CDR1 SGHRS, CDR2 YFSETQ. Trimming at V came to 0 bases and at J to 1 base, leaving 2 bases not matched to a gene. This CDR3 has 15 amino acids. As DNA, the CDR3 is TGCGCCAGCAGCTTGGCTAGCGGGTTCCAAGAGACCCAGTACTTC. Amino acid sequence: CASSLASGFQETQYF.

J is TRBJ1-2 and V is TRBV29-1; possibly TRBD1 for D (5 bases). V lost 6 bases and J 8 bases, leaving 19 bases between the germline ends. Germline CDR1 is SQVTM and CDR2 is ANQGSEA. The CDR3 covers 13 residues. The CDR3 DNA is TGCAGCGTACGACGGGGGGATAGTAGGGGCTACACCTTC. It yields the protein CSVRRGDSRGYTF.

V usage is TRBV9 and J usage is TRBJ2-3, with 13 bases matching TRBD2. Trimming took 3 bases from V and 4 from J; bases not matched to a gene: 5. Germline CDR1 SGDLS, CDR2 YYNGEE. The length of the CDR3 is 16 residues. The CDR3 nucleotides read TGTGCCAGCAGCGATCGACTAGCGGGGGGCGCAGATACGCAGTATTTT. Its protein product is CASSDRLAGGADTQYF. The full variable domain, in which reference TRBV9 and TRBJ2-3 provide the parts outside the CDR3, is DSGVTQTPKHLITATGQRVTLRCSPRSGDLSVYWYQQSLDQGLQFLIQYYNGEERAKGNILERFSAQQFPDLHSELNLSSLELGDSALYFCASSDRLAGGADTQYFGPGTRLTVL.

The chain is built from TRBV5-5 and TRBJ1-2; D uncertain. This CDR3 comprises 13 residues. Germline values: CDR1 SGHKS, CDR2 YYEKEE (reference sequence). The V and J ends lost 3 bases and 3 bases respectively, with 9 bases between them. This CDR3 is CASSYQTDYGYTF. Here the CDR3 DNA reads TGTGCCAGCAGCTATCAGACGGACTATGGCTACACCTTC.

This chain links TRBV18 with TRBJ2-7; 7 bases match TRBD1. The germline V gene encodes CDR1 KGHSH and CDR2 LQKENI. The CDR3 runs 13 residues. V lost 4 bases, J lost 0 bases, and 0 bases stayed unmatched. CDR3 loop: CASSRQGSYEQYF. Here the CDR3 DNA reads TGTGCCAGCTCACGACAGGGCTCCTACGAGCAGTACTTC.

The genes are TRBV5-1 and TRBJ2-7; D unclear. The germline V gene encodes CDR1 SGHRS and CDR2 YFSETQ. Trimming took 4 bases from V and 1 from J, leaving 12 bases between them. The CDR3 is 14 amino acids. The CDR3 sequence is CASSPFDNSYEQYF. CDR3 in DNA: TGCGCCAGCAGCCCCTTCGACAATTCCTACGAGCAGTACTTC.

The chain carries TRBV5-1 and TRBJ1-2; 8 bases align to TRBD1. Trimming removed 0 bases from V and 5 bases from J; junction bases left unmatched: 9. CDR3 size: 16 residues. CDR1 is SGHRS, CDR2 YFSETQ, per germline. In DNA, the CDR3 is TGCGCCAGCAGCTTGGCCGTTCAGGGGGCTGGGTATGGCTACACCTTC. Translation gives CASSLAVQGAGYGYTF.

The V gene is TRBV21-1, the J gene TRBJ2-1. TRBV21-1 is an annotated pseudogene. CDR3 length: 13 amino acids. CDR3 sequence reads: CASSKEVGNEQFF. The CDR3 DNA reads as TGTGCCAGCAGCAAAGAGGTTGGGAACGAGCAGTTCTTC.

This chain connects TRBV12-5 to TRBJ2-1; TRBD1 matches 12 bases. Trimming at V came to 6 bases and at J to 7 bases, leaving 7 bases not matched to a gene. The length of the CDR3 is 15 residues. In germline, CDR1 is LGHNT, CDR2 FRNRAP. CDR3 loop: CASGTGQGAQNEQFF. In DNA, the CDR3 is TGTGCTAGTGGGACGGGACAGGGGGCGCAGAATGAGCAGTTCTTC.

V gene TRBV7-9 combines with J gene TRBJ2-3; 8 nucleotides align to TRBD2. The germline V gene encodes CDR1 SEHNR and CDR2 FQNEAQ (reference sequence). This CDR3 is built from 14 residues. The J segment lost 8 bases and the V segment lost 3 bases, leaving 7 bases of the junction unmatched. The CDR3 sequence: CASSFGTGGVTQYF. DNA of the CDR3: TGTGCCAGCAGCTTTGGAACGGGAGGGGTTACGCAGTATTTT.

The CDR3 sequence: CASSDSGGATDTQYF. The CDR3, as DNA: TGTGCCAGCAGTGACTCCGGGGGGGCCACAGATACGCAGTATTTT. The chain employs TRBV6-4 and TRBJ2-3, with 8 bases matching TRBD2. J was trimmed by 2 bases and V by 0 bases; bases with no gene match: 1. CDR1 is MRHNA and CDR2 is SNTAGT in the germline V gene. The CDR3 covers 15 residues.

This chain links TRBV28 with TRBJ1-1; D unresolved. This CDR3 has 13 amino acids. V lost 7 bases, J lost 0 bases, and 9 bases lay in between. Per the germline V gene, CDR1 is MDHEN and CDR2 is SYDVKM. As DNA, the CDR3 is TGTGCCAGCACCATGCTGGTGAACACTGAAGCTTTCTTT. Translated, it gives CASTMLVNTEAFF.

The rearrangement links TRBV18 to TRBJ2-5; D uncertain. CDR1 and CDR2 from the germline V gene are KGHSH and LQKENI. There are 14 residues in the CDR3. Trimming took 2 bases from V and 2 from J, leaving 9 bases between them. The CDR3 DNA reads TGTGCCAGCTCACCAAAAAGGACGCAAGAGACCCAGTACTTC. Translation: CASSPKRTQETQYF.

This chain uses TRBV9 with TRBJ1-2; tentatively, D is TRBD1 (5 bases). CDR3 length: 12 residues. The V gene lost 0 bases and the J gene lost 8 bases, with 8 bases spanning the gap. Germline V CDR1 and CDR2: SGDLS, YYNGEE. The DNA of the CDR3 is TGTGCCAGCAGCGTAGTCCGGGACGGCTACACCTTC. It yields the protein CASSVVRDGYTF.